This TCR beta chain was sequenced in a study of blood T cells in healthy people across ages. Whole-study findings and limits: A conclusive naive versus antigen-experienced comparison was prevented by the unsorted PBMCs.

The use of a sample-barcoded 5' primer and a J-beta primer mix characterized a second PCR of about 6 to 11 cycles. MiXCR, run by TCRdb on the 5' RACE reads, gives a single entry per CDR3 protein. The sample includes about 1.7 million distinct CDR3 sequences, approximately 30% of them seen just once. The V end lost 7 bases, the J end lost 3 bases, and 12 bases lay between the germline ends. CDR1 and CDR2 from the germline V gene are LNHDA and SQIVND (reference sequence). The CDR3 is 13 residues long. On this clonotype itself: Its specificity is unknown.

The V gene is TRBV19, the J gene TRBJ1-2; D unresolved. This TCR derives from a woman aged 25 to 39 in good health. The material sequenced was blood. CDR3 DNA sequence: TGTGCCAGTAATATGGTACCAGACTATGGCTACACCTTC. This translates into CASNMVPDYGYTF.